Below, 6 T cell receptor beta chains from the same sample are listed, as sequenced in a study of CD8+ T cells in alopecia areata. Isolated RNA was reverse transcribed into cDNA used as the sequencing template. Some clones are missing from TCRdb's copy, which holds only in-frame ones; the method was immunoSEQ multiplex PCR. Among 120,000 or so clones listed, roughly 50% were seen once. The sequenced sample was NKG2D-low CD8+ T cells sorted from blood. Source of these receptors: a human donor with alopecia areata.

This clone was seen a few times. For the CDR3, the DNA is TGTGCCAGCAGACCCATTGGGCGGGAGAGCAATGAGCAGTTCTTC. It translates to CASRPIGRESNEQFF. This chain connects TRBV5-4 to TRBJ2-1, with 7 nucleotides matching TRBD2. Germline CDR1 reads SGHNT; CDR2 reads YYREEE (reference sequence). The CDR3 is made up of 15 amino acids. The junction had 11 bases not matched to a gene; V was cut back by 5 bases and J by 6 bases. The entire variable domain, with the rest obtained from reference TRBV5-4 and TRBJ2-1, is as follows: ETGVTQSPTHLIKTRGQQVTLRCSSQSGHNTVSWYQQALGQGPQFIFQYYREEENGRGNFPPRFSGLQFPNYSSELNVNALELDDSALYLCASRPIGRESNEQFFGPGTRLTVL.

The V and J genes are TRBV9 and TRBJ2-2; 8 nucleotides agree with TRBD1. The CDR3 is made up of 17 amino acids. The junction had 4 bases not matched to a gene; V was cut back by 0 bases and J by 0 bases. CDR1 is SGDLS and CDR2 is YYNGEE in the germline V gene. The CDR3 DNA sequence: TGTGCCAGCAGCGTAGGACAGGGGACCTCGAACACCGGGGAGCTGTTTTTT. Translation: CASSVGQGTSNTGELFF.

The chain uses TRBV7-9 and TRBJ2-1; 7 bases map to TRBD2. Germline CDR1 is SEHNR and CDR2 is FQNEAQ (reference sequence). The CDR3 sequence is 19 residues long. V lost 4 bases and J lost 8; bases outside the gene matches: 23. CDR3 residues: CASSSLAGSRTRGMDEQFF. The CDR3 nucleotides read TGTGCCAGCAGCTCGTTAGCGGGTTCGAGGACTAGAGGGATGGATGAGCAGTTCTTC. Based on the CDR3 plus reference TRBV7-9 and TRBJ2-1, the full variable domain is DTGVSQNPRHKITKRGQNVTFRCDPISEHNRLYWYRQTLGQGPEFLTYFQNEAQLEKSRLLSDRFSAERPKGSFSTLEIQRTEQGDSAMYLCASSSLAGSRTRGMDEQFFGPGTRLTVL.

This chain joins TRBV30 and TRBJ2-5, with D unresolved. Trimming left V 1 base short and J 4 bases short, with 13 bases between. The V gene's germline CDR1 is GTSNPN and CDR2 SVGIG (reference sequence). The CDR3 spans 14 residues. CDR3 sequence: CAWSGWLIRETQYF. CDR3 in DNA: TGTGCCTGGAGTGGGTGGCTCATTCGAGAGACCCAGTACTTC.

The rearrangement links TRBV6-6 to TRBJ1-2; 10 nucleotides align to TRBD1. V shed 2 bases and J 3 bases; nucleotides not matched to a gene: 3. The CDR3 is 15 amino acids. Germline V lookup: CDR1 MNHNY, CDR2 SVGAGI (reference sequence). The CDR3 loop reads CASSYDGQGDYGYTF. The DNA for the CDR3 is TGTGCCAGCAGTTACGACGGACAGGGGGACTATGGCTACACCTTC.

The rearrangement uses TRBV5-1 and TRBJ2-2, with unresolved D. The germline CDR1 and CDR2 sequences are SGHRS and YFSETQ. This CDR3 has 11 amino acids. The V and J ends lost 8 bases and 4 bases respectively, with 6 bases between them. The CDR3 bases are TGCGCCAGGCCGAGCACCGGGGAGCTGTTTTTT. Protein: CARPSTGELFF.